Given below is one T cell receptor (beta chain) in context. Germline V gene sequence: CDR1 SGHNT, CDR2 YYREEE (reference sequence). The CDR3 loop spans 13 amino acids. V was trimmed by 2 bases and J by 7 bases, leaving 12 bases between them. The data are from a study of blood T cell repertoires in COVID-19. Looking at the study overall: Spain, Italy and the United States supplied samples that represented acute and convalescent COVID-19. The analysed material was cDNA or gDNA that came from T cells, B-cell-depleted T cells, or PBMCs.

Under the authors' procedure: Reference gene primers were amplified, and this amplification served to estimate nucleated cell counts. TCRdb's copy holds only in-frame clones and misses some; the assay was immunoSEQ multiplex PCR. That table is the source of V, J and clone size, and D and trimming were worked out from the DNA. The sample holds about 270,000 clones, roughly 84% seen once. The sequenced sample consisted of peripheral blood. This sequence originates from a young woman with acute or convalescent COVID-19. The J gene is TRBJ1-1, the V gene TRBV5-4, with D possibly matching TRBD1 (6 bases). As DNA, the CDR3 is TGTGCCAGCAGCTTCGGGGGGGCAAATGAAGCTTTCTTT. This gives the protein CASSFGGANEAFF. Supplemented by reference TRBV5-4 and TRBJ1-1, the full variable domain reads ETGVTQSPTHLIKTRGQQVTLRCSSQSGHNTVSWYQQALGQGPQFIFQYYREEENGRGNFPPRFSGLQFPNYSSELNVNALELDDSALYLCASSFGGANEAFFGQGTRLTVV.